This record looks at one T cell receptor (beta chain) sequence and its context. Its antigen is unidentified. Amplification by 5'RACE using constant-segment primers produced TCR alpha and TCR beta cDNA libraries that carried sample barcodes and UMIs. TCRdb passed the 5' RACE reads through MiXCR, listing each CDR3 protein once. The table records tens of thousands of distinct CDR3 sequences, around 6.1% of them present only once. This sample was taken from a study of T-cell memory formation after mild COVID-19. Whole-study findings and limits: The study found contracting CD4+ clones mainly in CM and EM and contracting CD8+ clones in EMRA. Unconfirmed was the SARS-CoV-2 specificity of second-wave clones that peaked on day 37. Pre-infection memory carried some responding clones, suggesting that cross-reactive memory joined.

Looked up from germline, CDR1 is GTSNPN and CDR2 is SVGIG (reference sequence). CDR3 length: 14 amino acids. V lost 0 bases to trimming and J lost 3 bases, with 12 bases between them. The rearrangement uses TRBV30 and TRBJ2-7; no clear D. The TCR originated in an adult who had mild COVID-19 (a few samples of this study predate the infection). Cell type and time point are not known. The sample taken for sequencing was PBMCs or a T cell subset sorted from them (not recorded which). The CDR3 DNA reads TGTGCCTGGAGTGTTGGTGGGCCGATCTACGAGCAGTACTTC. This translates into CAWSVGGPIYEQYF.